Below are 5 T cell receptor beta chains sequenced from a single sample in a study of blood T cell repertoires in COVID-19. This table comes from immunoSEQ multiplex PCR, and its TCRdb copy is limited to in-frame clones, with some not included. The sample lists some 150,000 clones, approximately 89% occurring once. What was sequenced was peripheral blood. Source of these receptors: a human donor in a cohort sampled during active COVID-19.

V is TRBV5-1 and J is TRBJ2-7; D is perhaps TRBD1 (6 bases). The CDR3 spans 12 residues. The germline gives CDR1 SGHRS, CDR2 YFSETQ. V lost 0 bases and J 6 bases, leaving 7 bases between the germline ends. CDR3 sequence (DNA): TGCGCCAGCAGCTTGGGGGGGCCCGAGCAGTACTTC. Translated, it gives CASSLGGPEQYF.

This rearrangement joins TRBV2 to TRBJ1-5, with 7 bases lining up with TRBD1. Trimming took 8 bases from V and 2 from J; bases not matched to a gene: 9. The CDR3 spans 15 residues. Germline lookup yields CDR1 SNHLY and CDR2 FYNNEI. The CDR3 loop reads CASDRKGQGNQPQHF. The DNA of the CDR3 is TGTGCCAGCGATCGTAAAGGACAGGGCAATCAGCCCCAGCATTTT.

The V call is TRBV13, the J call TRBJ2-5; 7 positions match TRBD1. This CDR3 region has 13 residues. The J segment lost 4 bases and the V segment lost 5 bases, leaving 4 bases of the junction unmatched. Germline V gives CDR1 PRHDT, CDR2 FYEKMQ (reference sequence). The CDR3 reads CASSPRTGETQYF. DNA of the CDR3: TGTGCCAGCAGCCCTCGGACAGGAGAGACCCAGTACTTC. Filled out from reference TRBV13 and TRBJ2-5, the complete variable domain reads AAGVIQSPRHLIKEKRETATLKCYPIPRHDTVYWYQQGPGQDPQFLISFYEKMQSDKGSIPDRFSAQQFSDYHSELNMSSLELGDSALYFCASSPRTGETQYFGPGTRLLVL.

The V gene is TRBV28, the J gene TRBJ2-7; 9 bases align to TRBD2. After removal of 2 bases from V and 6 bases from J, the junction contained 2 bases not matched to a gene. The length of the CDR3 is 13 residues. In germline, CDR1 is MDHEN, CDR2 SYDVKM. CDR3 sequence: CASSLRTSVEQYF. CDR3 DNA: TGTGCCAGCAGTTTACGGACTAGCGTCGAGCAGTACTTC.

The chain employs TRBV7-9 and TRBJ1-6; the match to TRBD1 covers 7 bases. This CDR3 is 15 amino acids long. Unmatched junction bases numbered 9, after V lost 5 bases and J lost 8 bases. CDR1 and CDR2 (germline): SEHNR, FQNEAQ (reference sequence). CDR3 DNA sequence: TGTGCCAGCAGCCCCGACAGGGTTTATGATTCACCCCTCCACTTT. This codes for CASSPDRVYDSPLHF. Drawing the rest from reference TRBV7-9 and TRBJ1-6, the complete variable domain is DTGVSQNPRHKITKRGQNVTFRCDPISEHNRLYWYRQTLGQGPEFLTYFQNEAQLEKSRLLSDRFSAERPKGSFSTLEIQRTEQGDSAMYLCASSPDRVYDSPLHFGNGTRLTVT.